What follows are 13 T cell receptor beta chains derived from one specimen sequenced in a study of early stage breast cancer tumors. Using immunoSEQ multiplex PCR, the repertoire was profiled, and TCRdb retains in-frame clones only, with some absent. The table shows some 15,000 clones, with 79% occurring only once. Specimen: normal breast tissue next to the tumor. Source of these receptors: a person between 50 and 60 years old with breast cancer.

The chain recombines TRBV4-3 with TRBJ2-3; a weak D match, TRBD2 (6 bases). V dropped 1 base and J dropped 4 bases, with 18 bases sitting between them. This CDR3 is built from 17 residues. CDR1 is LGHNA, CDR2 YSLEER, per germline. The CDR3 protein is CASSQGGVPSYPDTQYF. In DNA form, the CDR3 reads TGCGCCAGCAGCCAAGGGGGGGTCCCGAGCTACCCAGATACGCAGTATTTT.

The DNA of the CDR3 is TGCGCCAGCGCCCGAGGACAGGGTCTCGAGCAGTACTTC. Amino acid sequence: CASARGQGLEQYF. V and J are TRBV10-2 and TRBJ2-7; 8 positions match TRBD1. The CDR3 is 13 amino acids. CDR1 and CDR2 (germline): WSHSY, SAAADI. Trimming removed 8 bases from V and 6 bases from J; junction bases left unmatched: 9.

The chain links TRBV27 to TRBJ2-5, with 9 bases identical to TRBD1. The germline gives CDR1 MNHEY, CDR2 SMNVEV (reference sequence). The V and J ends lost 9 bases and 7 bases, in that order; junction bases with no gene match: 9. CDR3 length equals 13 residues. CDR3 in amino acids: CASIAWGQGTQYF. Here the CDR3 DNA reads TGTGCCAGTATCGCCTGGGGACAGGGGACCCAGTACTTC.

This clone was seen a handful of times. CDR3: CASSAFNGYTF. The CDR3 DNA reads TGTGCCAGCAGTGCCTTCAATGGCTACACCTTC. The chain employs TRBV2 and TRBJ1-2, with D unresolved. Trimming left V 4 bases short and J 6 bases short, with 6 bases between. CDR3 length equals 11 residues. The germline V gene encodes CDR1 SNHLY and CDR2 FYNNEI.

V and J are TRBV30 and TRBJ1-6, with D possibly matching TRBD1 (5 bases). V was shortened by 1 base and J by 5 bases, with 12 bases between the two germline ends. The length of the CDR3 is 15 residues. Germline V gene sequence: CDR1 GTSNPN, CDR2 SVGIG (reference sequence). The CDR3 sequence is CAWSGGGANNSPLHF. The CDR3 DNA is TGTGCCTGGAGTGGGGGAGGGGCGAATAATTCACCCCTCCACTTT.

The chain combines TRBV7-2 with TRBJ2-3; TRBD2 might be the D (6 bases). This CDR3 region has 14 residues. Trimming took 5 bases from V and 4 from J, leaving 13 bases between them. Germline V lookup: CDR1 SGHTA, CDR2 FQGNSA. CDR3 protein: CASSLGGPADTQYF. As DNA, the CDR3 is TGTGCCAGCAGCCTCGGGGGTCCCGCAGATACGCAGTATTTT.

The chain is built from TRBV6-5 and TRBJ2-7, with TRBD2 as a possible D gene (7 bases). V was clipped by 0 bases and J by 1 base, with 13 bases between them. Germline CDR1 reads MNHEY; CDR2 reads SVGAGI. The CDR3 length is 16 residues. The CDR3 loop is CASSYSLGGPSYEQYF. CDR3 sequence (DNA): TGTGCCAGCAGTTACTCTCTGGGGGGGCCTTCCTACGAGCAGTACTTC.

In its sample, this clone was seen a few times. This chain joins TRBV7-3 and TRBJ2-1, with a possible D match to TRBD2 (6 bases). This CDR3 comprises 15 residues. Germline assignment: CDR1 SGHTA and CDR2 FQGTGA. V dropped 5 bases and J dropped 4 bases, with 15 bases sitting between them. As DNA, the CDR3 is TGTGCCAGCAGCGCCATGGCTAGCGAATACAATGAGCAGTTCTTC. This translates into CASSAMASEYNEQFF. The full variable domain, rest sourced from reference TRBV7-3 and TRBJ2-1, is GAGVSQTPSNKVTEKGKYVELRCDPISGHTALYWYRQSLGQGPEFLIYFQGTGAADDSGLPNDRFFAVRPEGSVSTLKIQRTERGDSAVYLCASSAMASEYNEQFFGPGTRLTVL.

This clone was observed a single time. The gene calls are TRBV5-1 and TRBJ2-7; D is possibly TRBD1 (6 bases). This CDR3 is built from 15 residues. Looked up from germline, CDR1 is SGHRS and CDR2 is YFSETQ. V was pared by 0 bases and J by 0 bases, with 10 bases between. The CDR3 nucleotides read TGCGCCAGCAGCTTGGAGGGACACCACTCCTACGAGCAGTACTTC. The encoded protein is CASSLEGHHSYEQYF.

The J gene is TRBJ1-3, the V gene TRBV6-1, with a tentative D call TRBD1 (6 bases). From germline, CDR1 is MNHNS and CDR2 SASEGT. CDR3 length equals 13 residues. V lost 8 bases and J lost 4, with 12 bases in between. CDR3 loop: CASLAGGGNTIYF. The CDR3 nucleotides are TGTGCCAGCCTCGCTGGGGGCGGAAACACCATATATTTT.

The chain has TRBV7-9 and TRBJ1-6; 7 nucleotides agree with TRBD1. The CDR3 extends over 14 amino acids. Germline V gene data show CDR1 as SEHNR and CDR2 as FQNEAQ (reference sequence). V lost 4 bases to trimming and J lost 9 bases; unmatched junction nucleotides: 6. The CDR3 DNA reads TGTGCCAGCAGCTATCAAGGGGGCGGTTCACCCCTCCACTTT. It specifies CASSYQGGGSPLHF.

The CDR3 spells CASSRDSSYEQYF. Written as DNA, the CDR3 is TGTGCCAGCAGCCGGGACAGCTCCTACGAGCAGTACTTC. The chain is built from TRBV7-8 and TRBJ2-7, with 7 bases that match TRBD1. V gave up 5 bases and J gave up 0 bases; unmatched junction bases: 1. The germline V gene encodes CDR1 SGHVS and CDR2 FQNEAQ. The CDR3 runs to 13 residues.

This rearrangement joins TRBV5-5 to TRBJ1-6, with D maybe TRBD1 (6 bases). With 2 bases removed from V and 7 bases from J, the gap between germline ends came to 10 bases. The length of the CDR3 is 14 residues. Germline V gene data show CDR1 as SGHKS and CDR2 as YYEKEE (reference sequence). CDR3 in amino acids: CASSFQDSNSPLHF. The CDR3, as DNA: TGTGCCAGCAGCTTTCAGGACAGCAATTCACCCCTCCACTTT.